This T cell receptor beta chain is drawn from a study of human T cells and chemical hapten exposure. Background on the study: Recorded diagnoses among the mostly female patients were alopecia areata, totalis or universalis.

Comments on this clonotype: Its specificity is unknown.

Time point in this sample: pre-sensitization, week 0. The sample's treatment: therapeutic diphenylcyclopropenone sensitization with weekly scalp DPC. Donors, patients with alopecia ranging from 18 to 70 years old and judged suitable for DPC, provided samples. Points from the study as a whole: Counts of expanded TCRs at PT1 were positively correlated with patch test score.

Unique molecular identifiers were attached to individual cDNA molecules within the library. TCRdb processed the RACE reads anew with MiXCR; each CDR3 protein has one entry. The table lists 250,000 to 300,000 distinct CDR3 sequences, 7.5% to 8% of them singletons. The length of the CDR3 is 15 residues. Germline V gene lookup returns CDR1 MGHRA and CDR2 YSYEKL. The V end lost 1 base, the J end lost 0 bases, and 8 bases lay between the germline ends. Sample: whole blood, taken in connection with sensitization to the hapten diphenylcyclopropenone (DPC). The chain uses TRBV4-1 and TRBJ2-3; no firm D call. This TCR was recovered from a man between 18 and 35 years old with alopecia areata. Some clones in this sample may be carry-over from other donors' samples. The CDR3 bases are TGCGCCAGCAGCCAAGGGGCGTTTAGCACAGATACGCAGTATTTT. This gives the protein CASSQGAFSTDTQYF.